The rows below give T cell receptor beta chains drawn from one sample of a study of technical replicates of blood from a handful of donors. The assay was immunoSEQ multiplex PCR, and TCRdb's table has in-frame clones only and misses some. The sample includes 80,000 to 95,000 clones, about 94% seen only once; the top ten take about 0.25%. The sequenced sample was T cells isolated from PBMCs. These TCRs come from a human donor in good health. Each CDR3 is given with its conserved first and last residue. A D gene is named only where the DNA matches it firmly. The listing skips clone size in some rows; elsewhere it reads once, few, many or a size class.

>NA|TRBV28|once|TRBJ1-2
CASSLPLTGRGYTF
TGTGCCAGCAGTCTTCCCCTGACAGGAAGAGGCTACACCTTC
>NA|TRBV5-4|NA|TRBJ1-2
CASSLVQGRGYGYTF
TGTGCCAGCAGCTTAGTCCAGGGGCGCGGATATGGCTACACCTTC
>NA|TRBV7-2|NA|TRBJ1-6
CASTPSYPNSPLHF
TGTGCCAGCACCCCTAGCTATCCTAATTCACCCCTCCACTTT
>TRBD2|TRBV10-2|NA|TRBJ2-3
CASILAGVSDTQYF
TGCGCCAGCATACTAGCGGGAGTGTCAGATACGCAGTATTTT
>TRBD2|TRBV28|NA|TRBJ2-1
CASRPIHGGLAVYNEQFF
TGTGCCAGCAGGCCCATCCATGGCGGACTAGCGGTTTACAATGAGCAGTTCTTC
>NA|TRBV7-5|NA|TRBJ2-1
CVRSEELASSEWSYNEQFF
TGTGTCAGAAGCGAGGAGTTGGCTAGCTCTGAGTGGTCCTACAATGAGCAGTTCTTC
>TRBD1|TRBV30|NA|TRBJ2-7
CACSGTGVYEQYF
TGTGCCTGCTCCGGGACAGGGGTCTACGAGCAGTACTTC
>NA|TRBV6-5|NA|TRBJ1-2
CASSFQGYGYTF
TGTGCCAGCAGTTTCCAGGGATATGGCTACACCTTC
>NA|TRBV2|NA|TRBJ2-1
CASTAEAYEQFF
TGTGCCAGCACCGCGGAAGCCTATGAGCAGTTCTTC
>TRBD1|TRBV19|once|TRBJ2-7
CASRDRGHEQYF
TGTGCCAGTCGGGACAGGGGTCACGAGCAGTACTTC
>TRBD2|TRBV5-4|NA|TRBJ2-5
CASSSGGLAGQETQYF
TGTGCCAGCAGCTCAGGGGGACTAGCGGGGCAAGAGACCCAGTACTTC
>TRBD1|TRBV4-1|NA|TRBJ2-2
CASSQGQVGELFF
TGCGCCAGCAGCCAGGGACAGGTCGGGGAGCTGTTTTTT
>NA|TRBV6-6|NA|TRBJ2-7
CASSYYLASYEQYF
TGTGCCAGCAGTTACTACCTAGCCTCCTACGAGCAGTACTTC
>TRBD2|TRBV5-4|NA|TRBJ2-7
CASSFGFSRIPGLALYEQYF
TGTGCCAGCAGCTTTGGTTTTTCCCGCATCCCGGGACTAGCATTATACGAGCAGTACTTC
>NA|TRBV5-1|once|TRBJ2-7
CASSLEPQQAYEQYF
TGCGCCAGCAGCTTGGAACCCCAGCAGGCCTACGAGCAGTACTTC
>TRBD1|TRBV13|NA|TRBJ1-5
CASSDSGTGNQPQHF
TGTGCCAGCAGTGATTCCGGGACAGGGAATCAGCCCCAGCATTTT
>TRBD2|TRBV6-1|NA|TRBJ2-3
CASSESSGSRNTQYF
TGTGCCAGCAGTGAATCTAGCGGGAGTCGGAATACGCAGTATTTT
>TRBD1|TRBV10-1|NA|TRBJ2-7
CATGTGPWGEQYF
TGCGCCACCGGGACAGGACCATGGGGCGAGCAGTACTTC
>TRBD1|TRBV19|NA|TRBJ2-5
CASSRDRGKETQYF
TGTGCCAGTAGTAGGGACAGGGGAAAAGAGACCCAGTACTTC
>NA|TRBV19|NA|TRBJ1-1
CASSIDVGPGSTEAFF
TGTGCCAGTAGTATAGATGTCGGCCCAGGGTCCACTGAAGCTTTCTTT
>TRBD1|TRBV5-1|NA|TRBJ2-5
CASSLGQGAFETQYF
TGCGCCAGCAGCCTGGGACAGGGGGCTTTTGAGACCCAGTACTTC
>TRBD1|TRBV19|NA|TRBJ1-1
CASRRTAGTGGRYTEAFF
TGTGCCAGTAGACGAACCGCCGGGACAGGGGGGCGGTACACTGAAGCTTTCTTT
>TRBD2|TRBV7-9|NA|TRBJ2-1
CASIPVGTTKYNEQFF
TGTGCCAGCATCCCCGTAGGGACTACCAAGTACAATGAGCAGTTCTTC
>TRBD2|TRBV14|NA|TRBJ2-1
CASSQGLAGGLLGNEQFF
TGTGCCAGCAGCCAAGGACTAGCGGGTGGGCTACTGGGCAATGAGCAGTTCTTC
>NA|TRBV7-3|NA|TRBJ2-2
CASSSRTGTVANTGELFF
TGTGCCAGCAGCTCCAGAACAGGGACGGTAGCGAACACCGGGGAGCTGTTTTTT
>TRBD1|TRBV7-8|once|TRBJ1-1
CASSWDRGLEAFF
TGTGCCAGCAGCTGGGACAGGGGGCTAGAAGCTTTCTTT
>NA|TRBV20-1|NA|TRBJ1-2
CSARQGYGYTF
TGCAGTGCTAGACAGGGCTATGGCTACACCTTC
>NA|TRBV19|NA|TRBJ1-1
CASSGQMNTEAFF
TGTGCCAGTAGCGGACAGATGAACACTGAAGCTTTCTTT
>TRBD1|TRBV7-9|NA|TRBJ2-7
CASQGQNSYEQYF
TGTGCCAGCCAGGGACAGAACTCCTACGAGCAGTACTTC
>NA|TRBV18|NA|TRBJ1-1
CASCTTNMNTEAFF
TGTGCCAGCTGTACCACGAACATGAACACTGAAGCTTTCTTT
>NA|TRBV2|NA|TRBJ2-3
CATAGAGDTQYF
TGTGCCACGGCAGGGGCGGGAGATACGCAGTATTTT
>TRBD2|TRBV10-1|NA|TRBJ2-1
CASGTSRFGDEQFF
TGCGCCAGCGGGACTAGTCGTTTTGGGGATGAGCAGTTCTTC
>TRBD1|TRBV4-1|NA|TRBJ1-2
CASSPNRDRGDYGYTF
TGCGCCAGCAGCCCAAACCGGGACAGGGGTGACTATGGCTACACCTTC